This T cell receptor beta chain was found in a study of low-dose radiotherapy and immunotherapy resistance in tumors. The junction had 4 bases not matched to a gene; V was cut back by 1 base and J by 2 bases. The germline V gene has CDR1 MNHEY and CDR2 SMNVEV (reference sequence). CDR3 length: 16 residues. First-strand cDNA relied on TRAV- and TRBV-specific primers spanning alpha and beta chains. Amplification of TCRs used a constant-region primer and V-primer adapter for about 21 PCR cycles. TCRdb recomputed calls from the reads with MiXCR, one row per CDR3 protein. Among 85,000 to 100,000 distinct CDR3 sequences listed, under 9.5% were seen once. Indicated time point: before trial treatment. This clonotype was seen ten or more times.

The chain carries TRBV27 and TRBJ2-3; 9 bases fit TRBD2. The specimen comprised PBMCs, sampled before treatment. The receptor was isolated from a male donor with prostate cancer. In DNA form, the CDR3 reads TGTGCCAGCAGTTTATTGCTAGCGGGACCCACAGATACGCAGTATTTT. Amino acids: CASSLLLAGPTDTQYF.